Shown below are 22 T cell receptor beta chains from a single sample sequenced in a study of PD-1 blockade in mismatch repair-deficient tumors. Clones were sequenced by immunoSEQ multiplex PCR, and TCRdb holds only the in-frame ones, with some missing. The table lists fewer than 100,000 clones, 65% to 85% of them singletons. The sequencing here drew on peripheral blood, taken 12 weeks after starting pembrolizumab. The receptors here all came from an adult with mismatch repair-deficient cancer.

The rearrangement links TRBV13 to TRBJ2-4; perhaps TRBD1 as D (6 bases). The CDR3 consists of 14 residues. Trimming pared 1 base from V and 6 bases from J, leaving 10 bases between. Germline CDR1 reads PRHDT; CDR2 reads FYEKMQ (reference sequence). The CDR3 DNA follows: TGTGCCAGCAGCTTAGCAGGGGCAGGAAACATTCAGTACTTC. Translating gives CASSLAGAGNIQYF.

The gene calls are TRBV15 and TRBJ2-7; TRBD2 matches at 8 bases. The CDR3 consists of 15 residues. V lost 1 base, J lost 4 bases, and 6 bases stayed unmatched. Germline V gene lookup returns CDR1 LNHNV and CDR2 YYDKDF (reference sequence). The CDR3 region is CATSRVTGGRYEQYF. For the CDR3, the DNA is TGTGCCACCAGCAGAGTGACGGGAGGGCGGTACGAGCAGTACTTC.

The CDR3 reads CASSEQGQREETQYF. The CDR3 DNA sequence: TGTGCCAGTAGTGAACAGGGGCAACGAGAGGAGACCCAGTACTTC. This chain links TRBV19 with TRBJ2-5, with 7 bases lining up with TRBD1. This CDR3 spans 15 amino acids. Trimming at V came to 5 bases and at J to 5 bases, leaving 11 bases not matched to a gene. Germline CDR1 and CDR2: LNHDA and SQIVND (reference sequence). Combining the CDR3 with reference TRBV19 and TRBJ2-5 gives the whole variable domain DGGITQSPKYLFRKEGQNVTLSCEQNLNHDAMYWYRQDPGQGLRLIYYSQIVNDFQKGDIAEGYSVSREKKESFPLTVTSAQKNPTAFYLCASSEQGQREETQYFGPGTRLLVL.

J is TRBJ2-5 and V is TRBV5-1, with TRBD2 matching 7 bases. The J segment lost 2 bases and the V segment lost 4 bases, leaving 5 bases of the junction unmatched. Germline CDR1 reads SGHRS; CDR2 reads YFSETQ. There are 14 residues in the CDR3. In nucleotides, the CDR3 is TGCGCCAGCAGCCCTAGCGGAGGACAAGAGACCCAGTACTTC. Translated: CASSPSGGQETQYF.

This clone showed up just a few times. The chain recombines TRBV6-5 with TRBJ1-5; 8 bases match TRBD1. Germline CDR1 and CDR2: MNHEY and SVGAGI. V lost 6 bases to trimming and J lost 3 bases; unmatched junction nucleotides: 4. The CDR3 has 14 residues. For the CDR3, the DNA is TGTGCCAGCAGGCCGACAGGGGTCAATCAGCCCCAGCATTTT. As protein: CASRPTGVNQPQHF.

This CDR3 reads CASSQGGEAYNEQFF. CDR3 DNA: TGCGCCAGCAGCCAAGGGGGAGAGGCCTACAATGAGCAGTTCTTC. The rearrangement uses TRBV4-1 and TRBJ2-1; D may be TRBD2 (5 bases). Trimming left V 1 base short and J 2 bases short, with 9 bases between. The CDR3 length is 15 residues. Germline CDR1 and CDR2: MGHRA and YSYEKL.

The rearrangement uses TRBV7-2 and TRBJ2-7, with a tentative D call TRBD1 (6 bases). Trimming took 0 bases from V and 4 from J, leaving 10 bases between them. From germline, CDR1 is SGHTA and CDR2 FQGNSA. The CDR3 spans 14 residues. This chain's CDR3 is CASSLAGTFYEQYF. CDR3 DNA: TGTGCCAGCAGCTTAGCAGGGACATTTTACGAGCAGTACTTC.

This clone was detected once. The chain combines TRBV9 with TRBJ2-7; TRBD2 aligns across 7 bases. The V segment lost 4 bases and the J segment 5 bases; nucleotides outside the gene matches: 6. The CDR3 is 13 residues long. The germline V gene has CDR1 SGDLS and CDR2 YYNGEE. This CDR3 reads CASSTTSNHEQYF. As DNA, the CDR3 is TGTGCCAGCAGCACGACTAGCAACCACGAGCAGTACTTC.

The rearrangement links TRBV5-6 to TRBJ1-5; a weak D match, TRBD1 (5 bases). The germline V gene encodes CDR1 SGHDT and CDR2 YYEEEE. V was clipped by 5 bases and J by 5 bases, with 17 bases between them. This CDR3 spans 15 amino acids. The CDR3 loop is CASSSQVGAHQPQHF. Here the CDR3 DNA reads TGTGCCAGCAGTTCCCAGGTAGGGGCCCATCAGCCCCAGCATTTT.

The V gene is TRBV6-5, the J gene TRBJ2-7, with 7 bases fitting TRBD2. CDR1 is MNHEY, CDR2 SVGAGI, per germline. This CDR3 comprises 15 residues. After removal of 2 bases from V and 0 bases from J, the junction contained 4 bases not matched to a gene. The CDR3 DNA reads TGTGCCAGCAGTTACGAAGCGGGGAGCTCCTACGAGCAGTACTTC. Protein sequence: CASSYEAGSSYEQYF.

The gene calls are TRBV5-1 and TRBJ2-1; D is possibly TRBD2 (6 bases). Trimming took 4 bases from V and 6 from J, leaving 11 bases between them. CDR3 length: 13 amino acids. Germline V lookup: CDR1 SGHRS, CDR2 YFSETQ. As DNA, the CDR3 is TGCGCCAGCAGCACCGCCGGGGGCAATGAGCAGTTCTTC. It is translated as CASSTAGGNEQFF.

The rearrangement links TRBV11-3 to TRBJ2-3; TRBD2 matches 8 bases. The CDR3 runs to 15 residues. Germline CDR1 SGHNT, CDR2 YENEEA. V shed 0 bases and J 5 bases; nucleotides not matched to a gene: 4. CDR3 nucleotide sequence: TGTGCCAGCAGCTTAGAACGAGCGGGAGTAGATACGCAGTATTTT. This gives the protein CASSLERAGVDTQYF. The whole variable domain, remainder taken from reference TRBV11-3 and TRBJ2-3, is EAGVVQSPRYKIIEKKQPVAFWCNPISGHNTLYWYLQNLGQGPELLIRYENEEAVDDSQLPKDRFSAERLKGVDSTLKIQPAELGDSAVYLCASSLERAGVDTQYFGPGTRLTVL.

This CDR3 is CASSSWGGAEAFF. CDR3 nucleotide sequence: TGTGCCAGCAGCTCCTGGGGGGGCGCTGAAGCTTTCTTT. The rearrangement uses TRBV5-4 and TRBJ1-1, with D possibly being TRBD1 (6 bases). Germline V gene sequence: CDR1 SGHNT, CDR2 YYREEE (reference sequence). The CDR3 spans 13 residues. The V and J ends lost 3 bases and 6 bases respectively, with 12 bases between them.

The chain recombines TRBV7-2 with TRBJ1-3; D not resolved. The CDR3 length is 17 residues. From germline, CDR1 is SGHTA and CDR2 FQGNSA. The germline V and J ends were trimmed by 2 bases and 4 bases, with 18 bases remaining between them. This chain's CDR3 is CASSLTAGRVDGNTIYF. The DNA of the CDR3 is TGTGCCAGCAGCTTAACGGCGGGAAGGGTAGACGGAAACACCATATATTTT.

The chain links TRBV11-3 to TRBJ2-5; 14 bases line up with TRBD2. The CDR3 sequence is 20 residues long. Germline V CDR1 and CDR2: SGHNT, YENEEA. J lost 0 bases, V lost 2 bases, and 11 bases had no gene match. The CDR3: CASSLSIGLAGGLYQETQYF. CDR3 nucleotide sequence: TGTGCCAGCAGCTTATCAATCGGACTAGCGGGAGGCCTTTACCAAGAGACCCAGTACTTC.

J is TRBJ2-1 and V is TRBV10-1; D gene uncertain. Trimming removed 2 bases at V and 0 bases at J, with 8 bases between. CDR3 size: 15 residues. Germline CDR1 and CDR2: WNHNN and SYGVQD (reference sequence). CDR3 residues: CASSEDTGSYNEQFF. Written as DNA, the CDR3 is TGCGCCAGCAGTGAGGACACTGGCTCCTACAATGAGCAGTTCTTC.

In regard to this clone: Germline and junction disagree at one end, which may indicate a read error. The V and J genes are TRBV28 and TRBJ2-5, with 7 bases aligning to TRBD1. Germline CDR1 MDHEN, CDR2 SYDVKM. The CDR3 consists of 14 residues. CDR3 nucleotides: TGTGCCAGCAGTTTCCCGGGGACAGCCTACCCCTTAGACTTC. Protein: CASSFPGTAYPLDF.

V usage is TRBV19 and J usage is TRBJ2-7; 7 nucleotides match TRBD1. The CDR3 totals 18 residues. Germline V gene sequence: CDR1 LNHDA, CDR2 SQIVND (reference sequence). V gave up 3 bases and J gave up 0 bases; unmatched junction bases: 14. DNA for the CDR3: TGTGCCAGTAGTATTAACAGGATGCGACAGGGCTTCTCCTACGAGCAGTACTTC. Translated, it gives CASSINRMRQGFSYEQYF.

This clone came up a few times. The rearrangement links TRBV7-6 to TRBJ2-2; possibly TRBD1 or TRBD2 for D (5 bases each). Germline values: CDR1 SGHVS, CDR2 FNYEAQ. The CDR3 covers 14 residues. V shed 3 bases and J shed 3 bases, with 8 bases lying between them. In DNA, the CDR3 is TGTGCCAGCAGCTTCGGGACGGACACCGGGGAGCTGTTTTTT. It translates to CASSFGTDTGELFF.

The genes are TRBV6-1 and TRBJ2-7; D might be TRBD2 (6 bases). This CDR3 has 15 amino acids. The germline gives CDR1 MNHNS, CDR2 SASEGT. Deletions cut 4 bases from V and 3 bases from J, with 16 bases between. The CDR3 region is CASSAETSYSYEQYF. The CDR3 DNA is TGTGCCAGCAGTGCCGAGACTAGTTATAGCTACGAGCAGTACTTC.

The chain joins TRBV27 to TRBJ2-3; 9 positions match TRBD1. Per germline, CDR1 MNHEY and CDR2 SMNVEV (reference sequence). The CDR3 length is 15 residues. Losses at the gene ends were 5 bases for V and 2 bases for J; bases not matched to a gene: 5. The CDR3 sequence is CASSQRDRVTDTQYF. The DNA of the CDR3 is TGTGCCAGCAGTCAGAGGGACAGGGTCACAGATACGCAGTATTTT.

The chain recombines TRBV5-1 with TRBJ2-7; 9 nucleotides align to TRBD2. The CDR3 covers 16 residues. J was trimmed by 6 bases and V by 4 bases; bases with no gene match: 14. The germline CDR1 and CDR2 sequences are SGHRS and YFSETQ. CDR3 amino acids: CASSPRWTSEEVEQYF. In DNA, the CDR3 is TGCGCCAGCAGCCCCCGTTGGACTAGCGAGGAAGTCGAGCAGTACTTC.